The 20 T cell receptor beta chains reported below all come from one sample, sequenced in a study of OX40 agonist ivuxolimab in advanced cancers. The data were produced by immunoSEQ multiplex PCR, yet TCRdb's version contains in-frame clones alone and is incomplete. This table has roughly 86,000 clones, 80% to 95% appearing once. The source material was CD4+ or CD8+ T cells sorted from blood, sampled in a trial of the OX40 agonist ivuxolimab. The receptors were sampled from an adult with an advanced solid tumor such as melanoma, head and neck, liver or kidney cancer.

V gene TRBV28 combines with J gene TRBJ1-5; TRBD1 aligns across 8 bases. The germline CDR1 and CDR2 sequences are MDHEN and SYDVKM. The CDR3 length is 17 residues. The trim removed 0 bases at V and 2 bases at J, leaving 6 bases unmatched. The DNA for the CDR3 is TGTGCCAGCAGTTTATGGGCGGGACAGGCCCGCAATCAGCCCCAGCATTTT. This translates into CASSLWAGQARNQPQHF.

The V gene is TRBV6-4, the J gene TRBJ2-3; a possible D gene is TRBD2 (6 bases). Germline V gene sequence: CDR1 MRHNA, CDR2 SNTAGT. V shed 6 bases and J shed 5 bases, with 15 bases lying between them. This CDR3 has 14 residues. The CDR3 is CASRTEGRGDTQYF. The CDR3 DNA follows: TGTGCCAGCAGGACGGAGGGCCGAGGAGATACGCAGTATTTT.

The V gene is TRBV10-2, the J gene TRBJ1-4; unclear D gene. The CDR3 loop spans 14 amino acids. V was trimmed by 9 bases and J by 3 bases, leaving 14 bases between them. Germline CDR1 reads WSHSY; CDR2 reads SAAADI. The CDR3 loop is CASRGGEANEKLFF. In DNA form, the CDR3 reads TGCGCCAGTCGCGGCGGGGAGGCTAATGAAAAACTGTTTTTT.

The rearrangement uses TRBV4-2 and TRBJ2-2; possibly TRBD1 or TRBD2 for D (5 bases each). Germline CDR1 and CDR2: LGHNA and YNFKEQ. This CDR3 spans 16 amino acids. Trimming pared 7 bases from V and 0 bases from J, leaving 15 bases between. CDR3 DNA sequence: TGTGCCAGCACCACGGGACGGATTGCGAACACCGGGGAGCTGTTTTTT. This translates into CASTTGRIANTGELFF.

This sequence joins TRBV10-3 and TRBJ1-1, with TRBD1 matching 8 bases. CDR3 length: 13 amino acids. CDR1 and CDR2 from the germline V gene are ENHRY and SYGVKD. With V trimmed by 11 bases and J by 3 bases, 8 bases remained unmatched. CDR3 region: CAGAGGLYTEAFF. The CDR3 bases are TGTGCCGGCGCAGGGGGCCTGTACACTGAAGCTTTCTTT.

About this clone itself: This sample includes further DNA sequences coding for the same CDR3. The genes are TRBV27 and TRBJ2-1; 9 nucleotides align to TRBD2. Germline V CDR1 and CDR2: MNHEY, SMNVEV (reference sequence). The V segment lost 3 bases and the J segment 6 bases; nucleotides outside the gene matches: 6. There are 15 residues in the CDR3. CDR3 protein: CASSFRREGFNEQFF. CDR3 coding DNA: TGTGCCAGCAGTTTTCGGCGGGAGGGCTTCAATGAGCAGTTCTTC.

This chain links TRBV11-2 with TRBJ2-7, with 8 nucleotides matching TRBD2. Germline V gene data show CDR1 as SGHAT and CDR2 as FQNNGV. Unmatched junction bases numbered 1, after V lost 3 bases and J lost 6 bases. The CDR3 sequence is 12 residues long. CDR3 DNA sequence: TGTGCCAGCAGCTTCAGCGGGAGCGAGCAGTACTTC. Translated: CASSFSGSEQYF.

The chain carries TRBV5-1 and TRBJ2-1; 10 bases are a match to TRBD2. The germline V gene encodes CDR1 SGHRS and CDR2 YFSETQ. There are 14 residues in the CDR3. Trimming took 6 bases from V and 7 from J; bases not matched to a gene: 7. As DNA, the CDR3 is TGCGCCAGCACGGCGGCTAGCGGGAGTAATGAGCAGTTCTTC. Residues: CASTAASGSNEQFF. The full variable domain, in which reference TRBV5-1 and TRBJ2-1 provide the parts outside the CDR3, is KAGVTQTPRYLIKTRGQQVTLSCSPISGHRSVSWYQQTPGQGLQFLFEYFSETQRNKGNFPGRFSGRQFSNSRSEMNVSTLELGDSALYLCASTAASGSNEQFFGPGTRLTVL.

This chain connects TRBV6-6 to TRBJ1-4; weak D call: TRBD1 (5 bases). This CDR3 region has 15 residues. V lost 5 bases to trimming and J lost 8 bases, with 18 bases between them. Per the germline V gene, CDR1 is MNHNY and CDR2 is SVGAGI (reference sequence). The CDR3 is CASSPSQGAGEKLFF. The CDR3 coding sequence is TGTGCCAGCAGTCCCTCCCAGGGTGCGGGAGAAAAACTGTTTTTT.

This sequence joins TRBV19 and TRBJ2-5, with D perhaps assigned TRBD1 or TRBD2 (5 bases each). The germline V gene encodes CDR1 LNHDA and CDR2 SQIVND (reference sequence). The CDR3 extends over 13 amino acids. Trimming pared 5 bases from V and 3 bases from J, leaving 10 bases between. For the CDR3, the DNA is TGTGCCAGTAGTCAGGGACGGGAAGAGACCCAGTACTTC. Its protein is CASSQGREETQYF.

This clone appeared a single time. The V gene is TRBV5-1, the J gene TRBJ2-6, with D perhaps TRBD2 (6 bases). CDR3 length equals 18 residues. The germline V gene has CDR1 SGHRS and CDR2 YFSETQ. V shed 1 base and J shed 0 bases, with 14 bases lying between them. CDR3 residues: CASSLRSVGSSGANVLTF. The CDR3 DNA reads TGCGCCAGCAGCTTGAGATCTGTCGGGAGCTCTGGGGCCAACGTCCTGACTTTC.

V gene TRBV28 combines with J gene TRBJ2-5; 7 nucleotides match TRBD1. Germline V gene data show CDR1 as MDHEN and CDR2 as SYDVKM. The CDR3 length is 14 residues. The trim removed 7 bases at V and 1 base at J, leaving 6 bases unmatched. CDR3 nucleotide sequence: TGTGCCAGCACTGTTGGGACAGTCCAAGAGACCCAGTACTTC. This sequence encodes CASTVGTVQETQYF.

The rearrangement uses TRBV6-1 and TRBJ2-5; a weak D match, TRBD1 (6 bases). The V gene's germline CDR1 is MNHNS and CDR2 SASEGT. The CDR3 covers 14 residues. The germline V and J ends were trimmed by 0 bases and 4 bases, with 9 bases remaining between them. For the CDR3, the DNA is TGTGCCAGCAGTGAAGCGGCAGGGGTAGAGACCCAGTACTTC. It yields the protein CASSEAAGVETQYF.

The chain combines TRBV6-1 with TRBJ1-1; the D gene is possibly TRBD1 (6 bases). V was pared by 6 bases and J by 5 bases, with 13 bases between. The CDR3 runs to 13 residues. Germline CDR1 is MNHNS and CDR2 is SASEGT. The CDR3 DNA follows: TGTGCCAGCAGGACAGGCGCATCTACTGAAGCTTTCTTT. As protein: CASRTGASTEAFF.

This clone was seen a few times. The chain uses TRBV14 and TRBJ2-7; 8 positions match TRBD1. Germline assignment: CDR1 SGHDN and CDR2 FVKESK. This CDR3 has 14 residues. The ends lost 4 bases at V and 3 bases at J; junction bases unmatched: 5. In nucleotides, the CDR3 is TGTGCCAGCAGCCCCGGGACAGGTTTCTACGAGCAGTACTTC. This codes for CASSPGTGFYEQYF.

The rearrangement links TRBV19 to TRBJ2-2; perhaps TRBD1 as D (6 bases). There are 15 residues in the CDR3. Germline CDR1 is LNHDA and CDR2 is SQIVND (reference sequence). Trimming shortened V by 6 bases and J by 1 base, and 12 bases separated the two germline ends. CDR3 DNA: TGTGCCAGTAGACCGGGACATTTGAACACCGGGGAGCTGTTTTTT. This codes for CASRPGHLNTGELFF. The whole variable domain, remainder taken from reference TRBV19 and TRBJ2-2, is DGGITQSPKYLFRKEGQNVTLSCEQNLNHDAMYWYRQDPGQGLRLIYYSQIVNDFQKGDIAEGYSVSREKKESFPLTVTSAQKNPTAFYLCASRPGHLNTGELFFGEGSRLTVL.

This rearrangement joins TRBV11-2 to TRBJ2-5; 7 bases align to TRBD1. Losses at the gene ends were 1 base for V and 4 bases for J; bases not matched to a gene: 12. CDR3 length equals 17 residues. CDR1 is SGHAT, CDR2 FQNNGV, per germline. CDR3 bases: TGTGCCAGCAGCTTAGGGAACCTCAGGGGGTTGGGAGAGACCCAGTACTTC. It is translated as CASSLGNLRGLGETQYF.

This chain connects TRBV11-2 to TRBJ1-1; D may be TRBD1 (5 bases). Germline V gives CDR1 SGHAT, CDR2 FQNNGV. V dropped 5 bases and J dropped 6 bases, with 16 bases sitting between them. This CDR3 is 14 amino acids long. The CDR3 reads CASSQTDSTAEAFF. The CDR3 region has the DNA TGTGCCAGCAGCCAAACCGACAGTACCGCTGAAGCTTTCTTT.

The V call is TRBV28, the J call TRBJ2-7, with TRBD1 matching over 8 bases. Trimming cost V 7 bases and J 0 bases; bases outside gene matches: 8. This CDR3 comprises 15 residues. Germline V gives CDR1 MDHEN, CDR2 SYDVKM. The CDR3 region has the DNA TGTGCCAGCACCGGGGGACAGGCTAGCTCCTACGAGCAGTACTTC. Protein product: CASTGGQASSYEQYF.

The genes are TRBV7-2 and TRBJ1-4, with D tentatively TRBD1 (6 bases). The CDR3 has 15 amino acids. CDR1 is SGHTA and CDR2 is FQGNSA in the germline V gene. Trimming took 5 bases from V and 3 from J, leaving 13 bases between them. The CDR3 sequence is CASSLVGGPNEKLFF. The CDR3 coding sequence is TGTGCCAGCAGCCTAGTGGGGGGGCCTAATGAAAAACTGTTTTTT.